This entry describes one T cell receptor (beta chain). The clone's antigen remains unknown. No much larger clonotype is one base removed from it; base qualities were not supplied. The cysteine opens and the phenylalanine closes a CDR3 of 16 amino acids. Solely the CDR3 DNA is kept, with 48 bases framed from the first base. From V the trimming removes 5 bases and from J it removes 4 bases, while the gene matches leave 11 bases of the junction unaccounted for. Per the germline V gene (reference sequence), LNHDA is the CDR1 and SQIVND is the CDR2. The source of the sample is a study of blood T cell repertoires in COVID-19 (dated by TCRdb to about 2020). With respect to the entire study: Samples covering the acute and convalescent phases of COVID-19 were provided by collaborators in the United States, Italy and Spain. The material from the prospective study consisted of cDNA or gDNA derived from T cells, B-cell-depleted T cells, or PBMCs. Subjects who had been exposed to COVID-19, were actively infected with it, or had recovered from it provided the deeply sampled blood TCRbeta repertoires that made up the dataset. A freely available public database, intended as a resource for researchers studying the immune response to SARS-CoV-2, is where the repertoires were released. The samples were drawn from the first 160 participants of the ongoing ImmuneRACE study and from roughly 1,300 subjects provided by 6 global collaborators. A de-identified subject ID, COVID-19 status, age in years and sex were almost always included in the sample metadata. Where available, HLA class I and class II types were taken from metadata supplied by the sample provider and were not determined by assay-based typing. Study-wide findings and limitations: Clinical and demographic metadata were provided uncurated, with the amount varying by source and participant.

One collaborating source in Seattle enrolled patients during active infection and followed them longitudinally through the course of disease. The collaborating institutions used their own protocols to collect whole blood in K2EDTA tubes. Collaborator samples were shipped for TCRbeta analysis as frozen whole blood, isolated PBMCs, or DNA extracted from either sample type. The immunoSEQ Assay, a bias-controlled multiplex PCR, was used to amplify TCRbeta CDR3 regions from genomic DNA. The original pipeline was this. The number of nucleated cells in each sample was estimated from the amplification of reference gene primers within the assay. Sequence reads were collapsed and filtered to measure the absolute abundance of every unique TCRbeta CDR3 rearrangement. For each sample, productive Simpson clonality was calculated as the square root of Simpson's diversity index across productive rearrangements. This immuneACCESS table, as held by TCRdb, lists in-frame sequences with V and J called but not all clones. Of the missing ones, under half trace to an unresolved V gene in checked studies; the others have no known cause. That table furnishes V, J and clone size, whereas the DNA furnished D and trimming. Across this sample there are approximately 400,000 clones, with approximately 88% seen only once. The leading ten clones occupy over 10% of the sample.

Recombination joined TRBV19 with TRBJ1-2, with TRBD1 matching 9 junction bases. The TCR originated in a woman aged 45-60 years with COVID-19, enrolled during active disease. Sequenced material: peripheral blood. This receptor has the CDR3 CASSARTGDRGYGYTF. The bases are TGTGCCAGTAGTGCAAGGACAGGGGATCGAGGCTATGGCTACACCTTC.